Below, 21 T cell receptor beta chains from the same sample are listed, as sequenced in a study of radiation and T cells in renal cell carcinoma. Using immunoSEQ multiplex PCR, the repertoire was profiled, and TCRdb retains in-frame clones only, with some absent. The table shows approximately 83,000 clones, with just under 85% occurring only once. Indicated time point: blood 4 weeks post-SBRT, at nephrectomy. Treatment indicated: 15 Gy SBRT to primary tumor, nephrectomy 4 weeks later. Sequences were derived from blood, sampled from a patient whose treatment included radiotherapy and nephrectomy. The receptor set was obtained from a man aged 45 to 65 with renal cell carcinoma.

The sample holds a few counts of this clone. This chain joins TRBV6-1 and TRBJ1-6; D is perhaps TRBD1 (5 bases). V lost 0 bases, J lost 13 bases, and 7 bases lay in between. CDR1 is MNHNS and CDR2 is SASEGT in the germline V gene. This CDR3 contains 12 residues. CDR3 coding DNA: TGTGCCAGCAGTGAAGCTGGGGGTCCCCTCCACTTT. As protein: CASSEAGGPLHF.

The CDR3 spells CASSDGRGTYEQYF. CDR3 nucleotide sequence: TGTGCCAGCAGTGATGGCAGGGGTACCTACGAGCAGTACTTC. V is TRBV2 and J is TRBJ2-7, with TRBD1 as a possible D gene (6 bases). Per the germline V gene, CDR1 is SNHLY and CDR2 is FYNNEI. Trimming removed 3 bases from V and 2 bases from J, with 11 bases in between. CDR3 length: 14 amino acids.

The chain employs TRBV4-3 and TRBJ2-1, with D unclear. The germline V gene has CDR1 LGHNA and CDR2 YSLEER. Deletions cut 1 base from V and 0 bases from J, with 10 bases between. The CDR3 is made up of 16 amino acids. CDR3 DNA sequence: TGCGCCAGCAGCCAAGTTCCGGTTAGCTCCTACAATGAGCAGTTCTTC. Its translation is CASSQVPVSSYNEQFF.

This chain joins TRBV5-1 and TRBJ2-7; 7 bases align to TRBD1. Germline V gene data show CDR1 as SGHRS and CDR2 as YFSETQ. The CDR3 runs to 14 residues. Losses at the gene ends were 3 bases for V and 3 bases for J; bases not matched to a gene: 6. The CDR3 DNA is TGCGCCAGCAGCTCGGGACAGCAGTACTACGAGCAGTACTTC. Translated, it gives CASSSGQQYYEQYF.

This clone was recorded once. The sample contains more than one DNA sequence encoding this CDR3. The chain carries TRBV30 and TRBJ1-4, with no clear D. Trimming took 4 bases from V and 5 from J, leaving 11 bases between them. Germline V CDR1 and CDR2: GTSNPN, SVGIG (reference sequence). This CDR3 is built from 13 residues. The CDR3 here is CAWKRVNNEKLFF. The CDR3 DNA sequence: TGTGCCTGGAAACGGGTCAACAATGAAAAACTGTTTTTT.

V gene TRBV19 combines with J gene TRBJ1-4; D unresolved. Trimming removed 5 bases from V and 7 bases from J, with 8 bases in between. Per germline, CDR1 LNHDA and CDR2 SQIVND (reference sequence). CDR3 length: 12 residues. CDR3 residues: CASSLHSEKLFF. In nucleotides, the CDR3 is TGTGCCAGTAGTCTACATAGTGAAAAACTGTTTTTT.

This chain connects TRBV7-9 to TRBJ2-5; D is ambiguous. The germline V gene has CDR1 SEHNR and CDR2 FQNEAQ (reference sequence). The CDR3 loop spans 18 amino acids. With 8 bases removed from V and 2 bases from J, the gap between germline ends came to 27 bases. The CDR3 loop is CASGSLGSTSWLQETQYF. The CDR3 nucleotides read TGTGCCAGCGGATCATTAGGGTCGACTTCTTGGCTACAAGAGACCCAGTACTTC.

This clone was seen once. This chain links TRBV28 with TRBJ1-3; D uncertain. Germline lookup yields CDR1 MDHEN and CDR2 SYDVKM. The CDR3 is 15 amino acids. V lost 2 bases, J lost 4 bases, and 12 bases lay in between. CDR3 region: CASSLSRRDGNTIYF. The CDR3 coding sequence is TGTGCCAGCAGTTTAAGCCGTAGAGACGGAAACACCATATATTTT.

The DNA of the CDR3 is TGCGCCAGCAGCTTGGAGGGGGTCAACACTGAAGCTTTCTTT. Its protein is CASSLEGVNTEAFF. The rearrangement links TRBV5-1 to TRBJ1-1, with a tentative D call TRBD1 (6 bases). The germline CDR1 and CDR2 sequences are SGHRS and YFSETQ. The V end lost 0 bases, the J end lost 2 bases, and 8 bases lay between the germline ends. This CDR3 has 14 amino acids.

The chain combines TRBV19 with TRBJ1-2; D remains ambiguous. From germline, CDR1 is LNHDA and CDR2 SQIVND (reference sequence). V lost 5 bases and J lost 8, with 12 bases in between. The CDR3 contains 12 residues. The DNA of the CDR3 is TGTGCCAGTAGTTCTGAGGTGGGGGGCTACACCTTC. Translating it yields CASSSEVGGYTF.

The rearrangement uses TRBV10-3 and TRBJ2-1; either TRBD1 or TRBD2 may supply D (5 bases each). The germline V gene encodes CDR1 ENHRY and CDR2 SYGVKD. This CDR3 is 15 amino acids long. Trimming shortened V by 8 bases and J by 6 bases, and 20 bases separated the two germline ends. CDR3 region: CAIDLGEFGGNEQFF. The DNA of the CDR3 is TGTGCCATCGACCTGGGGGAGTTCGGAGGCAATGAGCAGTTCTTC.

The CDR3 region has the DNA TGTGCCATCAGTGAGGGCCAGAACTACGAGCAGTACTTC. Translating gives CAISEGQNYEQYF. The chain links TRBV10-3 to TRBJ2-7; D gene unclear. Germline V lookup: CDR1 ENHRY, CDR2 SYGVKD. This CDR3 contains 13 residues. Trimming removed 2 bases from V and 3 bases from J, with 8 bases in between.

The chain uses TRBV6-5 and TRBJ1-1; the D is unclear. Trimming cost V 0 bases and J 8 bases, with 16 bases left between them. This CDR3 contains 15 residues. Germline loops: CDR1 MNHEY, CDR2 SVGAGI. DNA for the CDR3: TGTGCCAGCAGTTACTCGACTACGGCGGCCTACGAAGCTTTCTTT. This translates into CASSYSTTAAYEAFF.

This rearrangement joins TRBV27 to TRBJ1-2, with D possibly TRBD1 on 5 matching bases. Germline CDR1 and CDR2: MNHEY and SMNVEV (reference sequence). Trimming pared 6 bases from V and 4 bases from J, leaving 15 bases between. This CDR3 is built from 14 residues. The CDR3 loop is CASRPFGRAYGYTF. The CDR3, as DNA: TGTGCCAGCAGACCTTTTGGCAGGGCCTATGGCTACACCTTC.

This chain uses TRBV7-3 with TRBJ2-5; D is ambiguous. The CDR3 has 12 residues. V gave up 5 bases and J gave up 4 bases, with 8 bases separating them. Germline V gives CDR1 SGHTA, CDR2 FQGTGA. CDR3 sequence (DNA): TGTGCCAGCAGCCAAACGGGAGAGACCCAGTACTTC. Translated, it gives CASSQTGETQYF.

The rearrangement links TRBV5-1 to TRBJ2-7; the match to TRBD1 covers 9 bases. CDR1 SGHRS and CDR2 YFSETQ come from the germline V gene. V dropped 4 bases and J dropped 6; count of bases not matched to a gene: 14. CDR3 length: 16 amino acids. The CDR3 reads CASSPLSGTGSSEQYF. CDR3 nucleotides: TGCGCCAGCAGCCCGCTGTCCGGGACAGGGAGTTCCGAGCAGTACTTC.

The V and J genes are TRBV5-1 and TRBJ2-3; 15 positions agree with TRBD2. The V and J ends lost 4 bases and 3 bases, in that order; junction bases with no gene match: 3. The CDR3 runs to 16 residues. Per the germline V gene, CDR1 is SGHRS and CDR2 is YFSETQ. In DNA form, the CDR3 reads TGCGCCAGCAGCCCGGGACTAGCGGGGGGTACAGATACGCAGTATTTT. This gives the protein CASSPGLAGGTDTQYF. Full variable domain (missing parts from reference TRBV5-1 and TRBJ2-3): KAGVTQTPRYLIKTRGQQVTLSCSPISGHRSVSWYQQTPGQGLQFLFEYFSETQRNKGNFPGRFSGRQFSNSRSEMNVSTLELGDSALYLCASSPGLAGGTDTQYFGPGTRLTVL.

This chain joins TRBV9 and TRBJ2-7; 9 nucleotides line up with TRBD1. J gave up 0 bases and V 2 bases, and 3 bases lay outside the gene matches. There are 15 residues in the CDR3. Germline loops: CDR1 SGDLS, CDR2 YYNGEE. The CDR3 protein is CASSVGTGHSYEQYF. Here the CDR3 DNA reads TGTGCCAGCAGCGTGGGGACAGGGCACTCCTACGAGCAGTACTTC.

This sequence joins TRBV28 and TRBJ1-1, with D perhaps TRBD1 (5 bases). The CDR3 is made up of 12 amino acids. The germline CDR1 and CDR2 sequences are MDHEN and SYDVKM. Trimming shortened V by 6 bases and J by 5 bases, and 10 bases separated the two germline ends. This CDR3 reads CASRAGGTEAFF. The CDR3 DNA reads as TGTGCCAGCAGAGCCGGGGGGACTGAAGCTTTCTTT.

Concerning this clone itself: Germline is not matched at one junction end, which may reflect a read error. The rearrangement uses TRBV7-7 and TRBJ2-5; D might be TRBD2 (5 bases). The CDR3 is 16 amino acids. Looked up from germline, CDR1 is SSHAT and CDR2 is FNYEAQ (reference sequence). CDR3 sequence reads: CASSLGISGNGETQYF. CDR3 nucleotide sequence: TGTGCTAGCAGCTTAGGAATCTCGGGGAATGGAGAGACCCAGTACTTC.

Here the CDR3 reads CASSTDRRIYGYTF. The DNA for the CDR3 is TGTGCCAGCAGCACGGACAGGCGAATCTATGGCTACACCTTC. The V gene is TRBV5-4, the J gene TRBJ1-2, with 7 bases aligning to TRBD1. This CDR3 has 14 amino acids. The V segment lost 4 bases and the J segment 4 bases; nucleotides outside the gene matches: 7. CDR1 and CDR2 from the germline V gene are SGHNT and YYREEE (reference sequence).